What follows are 13 T cell receptor beta chains derived from one specimen sequenced in a study of blood T cell repertoires in COVID-19. Measured with immunoSEQ multiplex PCR; TCRdb has only the in-frame clones, and not every one. The sample carries 160,000 or so clones, 78% recorded once. Sequenced: peripheral blood. These receptors were obtained from a woman older than 75 with acute or convalescent COVID-19.

This clone was detected once. V is TRBV4-2 and J is TRBJ1-2; D call uncertain. This CDR3 is 14 amino acids long. The germline gives CDR1 LGHNA, CDR2 YNFKEQ. V was trimmed by 5 bases and J by 6 bases, leaving 16 bases between them. The CDR3 region is CASSNAGGEDGYTF. CDR3 DNA: TGTGCCAGCAGCAACGCCGGCGGGGAGGATGGCTACACCTTC.

The V gene is TRBV7-2, the J gene TRBJ2-3; 7 bases are a match to TRBD1. V trimming: 6 bases; J trimming: 2 bases; junction bases outside the gene matches: 11. The CDR3 length is 16 residues. Germline V gene lookup returns CDR1 SGHTA and CDR2 FQGNSA. The CDR3 DNA sequence: TGTGCCAGCAGTTCCGCCCCCACAGGGGCCACAGATACGCAGTATTTT. Encoded protein: CASSSAPTGATDTQYF.

The chain has TRBV11-2 and TRBJ2-3, with D unresolved. The V gene's germline CDR1 is SGHAT and CDR2 FQNNGV. CDR3 length equals 11 residues. Trimming left V 5 bases short and J 5 bases short, with 5 bases between. The CDR3 region is CASSAGDTQYF. The CDR3 DNA is TGTGCCAGCAGCGCAGGAGATACGCAGTATTTT.

V gene TRBV10-2 combines with J gene TRBJ2-1; TRBD2 agrees at 10 bases. Per germline, CDR1 WSHSY and CDR2 SAAADI. The length of the CDR3 is 14 residues. V shed 7 bases, J shed 5 bases, and the junction held 5 bases outside the gene matches. For the CDR3, the DNA is TGCGCCAGCAACATAGCGGGAGGCCACAATGAGCAGTTCTTC. It translates to CASNIAGGHNEQFF.

This clone was picked up a small number of times. The J gene is TRBJ1-1, the V gene TRBV9; 8 bases match TRBD1. The CDR3 is 15 residues long. Germline CDR1 and CDR2: SGDLS and YYNGEE. Trimming removed 4 bases from V and 2 bases from J; junction bases left unmatched: 7. The CDR3 sequence is CASSTQGADNTEAFF. As DNA, the CDR3 is TGTGCCAGCAGCACTCAGGGGGCTGACAACACTGAAGCTTTCTTT.

The chain uses TRBV7-3 and TRBJ1-1, with 7 nucleotides matching TRBD1. The CDR3 length is 14 residues. Germline CDR1 SGHTA, CDR2 FQGTGA. V dropped 5 bases and J dropped 4; count of bases not matched to a gene: 7. CDR3 coding DNA: TGTGCCAGCAGCAGGTCACAGGGGACCACTGAAGCTTTCTTT. Its translation: CASSRSQGTTEAFF. Filled out from reference TRBV7-3 and TRBJ1-1, the complete variable domain reads GAGVSQTPSNKVTEKGKYVELRCDPISGHTALYWYRQSLGQGPEFLIYFQGTGAADDSGLPNDRFFAVRPEGSVSTLKIQRTERGDSAVYLCASSRSQGTTEAFFGQGTRLTVV.

The chain couples TRBV7-2 to TRBJ1-6; 7 bases are shared with TRBD1. The V and J ends lost 5 bases and 5 bases, in that order; junction bases with no gene match: 6. This CDR3 contains 15 residues. Germline V gene sequence: CDR1 SGHTA, CDR2 FQGNSA. CDR3 region: CASSPRRGNNSPLHF. The CDR3, as DNA: TGTGCCAGCAGCCCCCGCAGGGGGAATAATTCACCCCTCCACTTT.

The chain links TRBV11-2 to TRBJ1-2; 7 bases are shared with TRBD1. The CDR3 is 15 amino acids. In germline, CDR1 is SGHAT, CDR2 FQNNGV. With V trimmed by 2 bases and J by 5 bases, 8 bases remained unmatched. The chain's CDR3 is CASSLTGTVPYGYTF. CDR3 DNA sequence: TGTGCCAGCAGCTTAACCGGGACAGTGCCTTATGGCTACACCTTC.

This clone was recorded once. V is TRBV30 and J is TRBJ2-7; D may be TRBD1 (6 bases). Germline CDR1 is GTSNPN and CDR2 is SVGIG (reference sequence). V was trimmed by 0 bases and J by 4 bases, leaving 13 bases between them. This CDR3 is 14 amino acids long. This CDR3 reads CAWSVVRGGYEQYF. The DNA for the CDR3 is TGTGCCTGGAGTGTGGTCAGGGGTGGGTACGAGCAGTACTTC.

This chain uses TRBV29-1 with TRBJ2-5, with TRBD2 matching over 9 bases. With 5 bases clipped from V and 1 base from J, the junction kept 5 bases outside the gene matches. Germline CDR1 and CDR2: SQVTM and ANQGSEA. The CDR3 totals 14 residues. CDR3 region: CSVLAGAFQETQYF. CDR3 bases: TGCAGCGTTTTAGCGGGAGCCTTCCAAGAGACCCAGTACTTC. The variable domain in full, completed from reference TRBV29-1 and TRBJ2-5, reads SAVISQKPSRDICQRGTSLTIQCQVDSQVTMMFWYRQQPGQSLTLIATANQGSEATYESGFVIDKFPISRPNLTFSTLTVSNMSPEDSSIYLCSVLAGAFQETQYFGPGTRLLVL.

The chain is built from TRBV6-5 and TRBJ1-4; D is possibly TRBD1 (5 bases). V lost 6 bases, J lost 4 bases, and 15 bases lay in between. From germline, CDR1 is MNHEY and CDR2 SVGAGI. The CDR3 sequence is 15 residues long. The DNA for the CDR3 is TGTGCCAGCAGACCGGGGGTTTCGGGTAATGAAAAACTGTTTTTT. Its protein is CASRPGVSGNEKLFF.

The chain carries TRBV27 and TRBJ1-2, with D possibly being TRBD1 (5 bases). CDR1 is MNHEY, CDR2 SMNVEV, per germline (reference sequence). The CDR3 sequence is 15 residues long. Trimming removed 0 bases at V and 0 bases at J, with 8 bases between. CDR3 residues: CASSLSATANYGYTF. The CDR3 DNA reads TGTGCCAGCAGTTTATCGGCGACAGCTAACTATGGCTACACCTTC.

This sequence joins TRBV19 and TRBJ1-3, with a weak D call TRBD1 (6 bases). The CDR3 sequence is 17 residues long. The V end lost 3 bases, the J end lost 0 bases, and 15 bases lay between the germline ends. From germline, CDR1 is LNHDA and CDR2 SQIVND (reference sequence). The CDR3 coding sequence is TGTGCCAGTAGTATTAGTTTCGGACAGCTCTCTGGAAACACCATATATTTT. Residues: CASSISFGQLSGNTIYF.